This T cell receptor (beta chain) was captured by sequencing in a study of blood T cell repertoires in COVID-19. Overall study context: In each case, the material was cDNA or gDNA derived from T cells, B-cell-depleted T cells, or PBMCs.

Seattle cases were enrolled at active infection and followed longitudinally. The authors' processing: Amplified reference gene primers provided the basis for estimating nucleated cell counts. Produced via immunoSEQ multiplex PCR; TCRdb's table is partial and in-frame only. That table gives V, J and clone size, and the DNA gave D and trimming. The sample lists about 410,000 clones, about 89% occurring once. Trimming took 0 bases from V and 8 from J; bases not matched to a gene: 6. The CDR3 extends over 17 amino acids. Per germline, CDR1 LNHNV and CDR2 YYDKDF (reference sequence). V is TRBV15 and J is TRBJ2-1; 14 bases align to TRBD2. Sequencing was performed on peripheral blood. This TCR came from a middle-aged woman with COVID-19, enrolled during active disease. CDR3 sequence: CATSREGLAGGRDEQFF. The CDR3 bases are TGTGCCACCAGCAGAGAAGGACTAGCGGGAGGTAGGGATGAGCAGTTCTTC.